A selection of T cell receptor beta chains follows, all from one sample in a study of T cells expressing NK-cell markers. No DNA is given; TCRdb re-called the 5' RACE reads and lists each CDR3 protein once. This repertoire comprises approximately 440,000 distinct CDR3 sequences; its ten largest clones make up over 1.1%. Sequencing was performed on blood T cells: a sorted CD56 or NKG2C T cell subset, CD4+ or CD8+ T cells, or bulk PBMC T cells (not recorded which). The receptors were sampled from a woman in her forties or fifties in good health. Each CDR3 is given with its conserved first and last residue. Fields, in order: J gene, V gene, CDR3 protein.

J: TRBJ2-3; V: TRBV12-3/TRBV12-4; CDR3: CASSFLAGVPDTQYF
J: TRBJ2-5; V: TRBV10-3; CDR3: CATMGTANQETQYF
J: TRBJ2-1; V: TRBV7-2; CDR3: CASSFGGTRNEQFF
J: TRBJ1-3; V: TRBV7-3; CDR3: CASSLTGQGSRNTIYF
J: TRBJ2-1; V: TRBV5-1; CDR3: CASSLGPSGSYNEQFF
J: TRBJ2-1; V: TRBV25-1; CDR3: CASTNRQNEQFF
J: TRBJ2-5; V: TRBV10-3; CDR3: CAIMRGVGETQYF
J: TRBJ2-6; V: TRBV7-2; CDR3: CASSSFWESGANVLTF
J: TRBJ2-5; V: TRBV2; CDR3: CATSSGRAGETQYF
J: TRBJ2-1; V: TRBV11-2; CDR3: CASTPLDGPWEQFF
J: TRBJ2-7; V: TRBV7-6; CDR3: CASSVEREGYEQYF
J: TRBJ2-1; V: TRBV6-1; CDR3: CASSARRPIGNEQFF
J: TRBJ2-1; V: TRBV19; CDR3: CASTWDLYNEQFF
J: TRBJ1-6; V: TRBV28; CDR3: CASSPTTGLGSPLHF
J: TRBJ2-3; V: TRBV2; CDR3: CASSPERPSTDTQYF
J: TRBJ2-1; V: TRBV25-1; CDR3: CASSEWRGEQFF
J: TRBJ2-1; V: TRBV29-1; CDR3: CSVETQKGGIEQFF
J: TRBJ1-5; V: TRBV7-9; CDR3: CASSLGVGRGNQPQHF
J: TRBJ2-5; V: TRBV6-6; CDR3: CASSFVGVETQYF
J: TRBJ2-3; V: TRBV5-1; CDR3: CASSPGRSAGATDTQYF
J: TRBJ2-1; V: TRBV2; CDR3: CARSGSNHEQFF
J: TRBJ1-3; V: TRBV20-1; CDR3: CSARSTGYGNTIYF
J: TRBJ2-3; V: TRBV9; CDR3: CASSEADRSTDTQYF
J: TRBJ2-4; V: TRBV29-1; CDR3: CSAGQGSNIQYF
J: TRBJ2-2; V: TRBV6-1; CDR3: CASRIGSLTGELFF
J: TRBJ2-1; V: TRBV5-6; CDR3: CASSLVLAQTGNEQFF
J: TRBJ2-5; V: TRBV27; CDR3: CASSLGGGAGEWGTQYF
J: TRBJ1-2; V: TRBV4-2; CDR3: CASSQVGQHDYGYTF
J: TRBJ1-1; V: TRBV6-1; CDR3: CASNPLAMANTEAFF
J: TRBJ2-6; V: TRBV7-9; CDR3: CASSSGTGGIGANVLTF
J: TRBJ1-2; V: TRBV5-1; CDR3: CASSLWGSDPYGYTF
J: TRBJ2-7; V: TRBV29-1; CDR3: CSVAGLRSPEQYF
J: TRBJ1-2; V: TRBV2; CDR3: CASSEALRQGASTF
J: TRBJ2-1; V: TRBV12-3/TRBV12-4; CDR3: CASSLRGLARDEQFF
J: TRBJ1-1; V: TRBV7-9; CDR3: CASSLDLWTPNTEAFF
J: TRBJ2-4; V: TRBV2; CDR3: CASKDLPAKNIQYF
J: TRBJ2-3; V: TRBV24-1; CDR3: CATSDLPGRLTDTQYF
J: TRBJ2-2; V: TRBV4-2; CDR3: CASSPTSGRQAGELFF
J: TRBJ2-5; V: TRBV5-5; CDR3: CASSPGTGPGRQETQYF
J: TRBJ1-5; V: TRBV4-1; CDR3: CASSQDGRVNQPQHF
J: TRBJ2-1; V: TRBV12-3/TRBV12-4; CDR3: CASTHDPLGYNEQFF
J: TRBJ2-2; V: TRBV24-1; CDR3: CATRRGYTGELFF
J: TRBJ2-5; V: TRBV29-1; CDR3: CSVRGTGAFQETQYF